This T cell receptor beta chain is from a study of blood T cell repertoires in COVID-19. On the study more broadly: Samples taken during acute and convalescent COVID-19 were collected in the United States, Italy and Spain. The analysed material was cDNA or gDNA that came from T cells, B-cell-depleted T cells, or PBMCs.

Germline V gene sequence: CDR1 SNHLY, CDR2 FYNNEI. The CDR3 contains 14 residues. V lost 2 bases and J 7 bases, leaving 15 bases between the germline ends. In the source study's methods: Reference gene primer amplification gave nucleated cell count estimates. This table comes from immunoSEQ multiplex PCR, and its TCRdb copy is limited to in-frame clones, with some not included. V, J and clone size derive from that table, while D and trimming were established from the DNA sequence. Altogether over 55,000 clones are present, approximately 89% being singletons, with the ten largest covering around 9%. A single count supports this clone.

The sequence was collected from a human donor in a cohort sampled during active COVID-19. The sequenced sample was peripheral blood. V and J are TRBV2 and TRBJ2-7, with no clear D. The CDR3 DNA reads TGTGCCAGCAGTGAAATGGAACGGGTCGGTGAGCAGTACTTC. It is translated as CASSEMERVGEQYF.